This T cell receptor beta chain was documented in a study of sequential checkpoint blockade in melanoma. Turning to the study itself: First-line arms were nivolumab then ipilimumab, or the reverse, randomized 1:1. Each arm's sequence ended with maintenance nivolumab.

Treatment of the sample: randomized to nivolumab then ipilimumab (arm A) or the reverse (arm B). DNA-damaging chemotherapy had not been given to any patient beforehand. The CDR3 contains 13 residues. V shed 2 bases and J 7 bases; nucleotides not matched to a gene: 4. Germline V lookup: CDR1 MNHEY, CDR2 SVGAGI. Libraries were prepared by immunoSEQ multiplex PCR; TCRdb keeps only in-frame clonotypes and omits some of them. The top ten hold 20% to 30% of the sample, which has approximately 13,000 clones, 70% to 80% seen once. Sequencing used CD8+ T cells sorted from blood (inferred from file names), obtained from a patient given nivolumab and ipilimumab in sequence. The TCR comes from a human donor with melanoma. The chain couples TRBV6-5 to TRBJ1-2; 7 bases fit TRBD1. The chain's CDR3 is CASSYGTASGYTF. The DNA of the CDR3 is TGTGCCAGCAGTTACGGGACAGCGTCTGGCTACACCTTC.